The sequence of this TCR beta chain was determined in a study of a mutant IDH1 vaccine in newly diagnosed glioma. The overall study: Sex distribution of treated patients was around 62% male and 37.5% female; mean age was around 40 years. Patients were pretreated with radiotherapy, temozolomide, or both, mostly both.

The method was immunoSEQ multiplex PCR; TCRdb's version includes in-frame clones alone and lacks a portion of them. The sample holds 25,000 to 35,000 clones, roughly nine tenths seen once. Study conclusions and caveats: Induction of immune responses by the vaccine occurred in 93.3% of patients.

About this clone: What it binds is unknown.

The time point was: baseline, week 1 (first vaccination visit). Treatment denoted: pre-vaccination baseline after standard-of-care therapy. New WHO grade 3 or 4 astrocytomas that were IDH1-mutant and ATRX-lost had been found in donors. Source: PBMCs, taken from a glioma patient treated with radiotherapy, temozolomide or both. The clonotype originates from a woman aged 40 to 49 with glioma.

CDR3 protein: CASSSLGTEQYF. CDR3 bases: TGTGCCAGCAGCTCTTTAGGTACCGAGCAGTACTTC. The V call is TRBV13, the J call TRBJ2-7, with no clear D. The germline gives CDR1 PRHDT, CDR2 FYEKMQ (reference sequence). The germline V and J ends were trimmed by 4 bases and 6 bases, with 10 bases remaining between them. The CDR3 loop spans 12 amino acids.